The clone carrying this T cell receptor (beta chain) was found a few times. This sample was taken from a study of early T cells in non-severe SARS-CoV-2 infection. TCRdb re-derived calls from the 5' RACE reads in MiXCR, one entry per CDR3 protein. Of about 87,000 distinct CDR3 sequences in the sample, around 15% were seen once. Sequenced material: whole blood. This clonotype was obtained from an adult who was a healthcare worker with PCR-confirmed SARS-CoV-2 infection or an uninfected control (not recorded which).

CDR3: CASRLRQGSWEQYF. CDR3 sequence (DNA): TGTGCCAGCAGGTTACGACAGGGCTCTTGGGAGCAGTACTTC. The chain is built from TRBV11-2 and TRBJ2-7, with 7 bases identical to TRBD1. V was pared by 6 bases and J by 7 bases, with 12 bases of the junction left unmatched. Per the germline V gene, CDR1 is SGHAT and CDR2 is FQNNGV. The CDR3 consists of 14 residues.